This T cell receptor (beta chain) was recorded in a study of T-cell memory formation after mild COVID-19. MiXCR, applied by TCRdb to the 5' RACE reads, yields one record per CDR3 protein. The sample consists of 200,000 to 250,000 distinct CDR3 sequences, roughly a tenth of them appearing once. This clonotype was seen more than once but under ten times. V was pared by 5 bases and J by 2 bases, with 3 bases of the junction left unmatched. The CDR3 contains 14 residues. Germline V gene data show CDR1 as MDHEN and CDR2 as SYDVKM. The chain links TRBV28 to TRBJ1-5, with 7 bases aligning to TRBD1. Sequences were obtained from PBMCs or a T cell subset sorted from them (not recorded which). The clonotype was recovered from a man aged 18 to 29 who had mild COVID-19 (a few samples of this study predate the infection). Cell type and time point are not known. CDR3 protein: CASSPTGRNQPQHF. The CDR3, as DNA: TGTGCCAGCAGTCCGACAGGGCGCAATCAGCCCCAGCATTTT.